This T cell receptor (beta chain) originates from a study of T cells in Graves' hyperthyroidism and ophthalmopathy (dated 2019 in TCRdb). Background for the entire study: Peripheral blood samples were taken at the time of initial diagnosis, prior to any treatment. To identify TCR V-J signatures that set the groups apart, the researchers used a discovery cohort of 100 patients, made up of roughly 40 with Graves' ophthalmopathy and some 55 with stable Graves' hyperthyroidism. Prospective prediction of ophthalmopathy was tested in an independent validation cohort consisting of 18 to 20 hyperthyroidism patients and around 16 patients who later progressed to ophthalmopathy. For training and testing, the 100 patients in the discovery cohort were randomly divided in a 7:3 ratio. In about 6 Graves' hyperthyroidism patients, the study also compared T-cell repertoires from thyroid tissue with T-cell repertoires from blood. Once sampling was done, hyperthyroidism patients were given methimazole at a starting dose of 30 mg daily, whereas ophthalmopathy patients were given high-dose intravenous methylprednisolone. TCR Vbeta CDR3 sequencing of 140 or so peripheral blood samples (roughly 41 ophthalmopathy, 75 to 85 hyperthyroidism and about 17 progressor patients) is reported in the paper. What the work shows at the level of the full study, not this receptor alone: In validation, the model predicted progression to ophthalmopathy a median of roughly 6.1 months before onset, with 70% to 71% sensitivity and more than 72% specificity. Blood samples also contained most of the expanded thyroid clonotypes (frequency above 0.001), which suggests that blood repertoires may reflect thyroid immune responses. A model built on a 13 V-J signature distinguished ophthalmopathy from stable hyperthyroidism, reaching 87.88% sensitivity and around 81% specificity in cross-validation and 80%/75% in testing. No statistical method was used to set the sample size in advance, and investigators knew the group allocation.

At least ten counts were recorded for this clonotype. Its antigen remains unidentified. Per-nucleotide qualities are absent, and no much larger clonotype sits a single base away. Trimming removed 6 bases from V and 2 bases from J; the gene matches leave 2 bases unexplained. The germline V gene supplies CDR1 MNHNS and CDR2 SASEGT. The CDR3 goes from the cysteine to the phenylalanine over 14 residues. Only the CDR3 region is kept as DNA, spanning 42 bases read in frame from base 1. Amplification of TCR beta CDR3 regions was carried out from RNA transcripts. The TCR CDR3 was subjected to a first round of RT-PCR using the HTBI primer set and the Qiagen OneStep RT-PCR kit. Libraries were constructed in a second round of multiplex PCR, after which size selection and purification were performed. The libraries were sequenced on an Illumina HiSeq2000 using paired-end 100 bp reads. From the authors' description of their analysis: SOAPnuke was used to process the raw data, throwing out any read that contained adapters or uncalled bases, had a mean Phred below 15, or lacked an exact constant-primer or identifier match. High-quality paired reads were merged using COPE v1.2.5, and each unique nucleotide sequence was defined as a clonotype. MiTCR v1.1 was used to align clonotypes to the IMGT TRBV, TRBD and TRBJ reference segments. Only V-J combinations with frequency above 0.0001, covering about 99% of repertoires, were analysed. A TCS score was defined as the ratio of F50 (clonal expansion) to E x V (chaos), with BLOSUM62-based TCRdist applied between CDR3 peptides within each V-J. Welch's t-statistics and random forest reduced roughly 500 V-J features to around 14, which were used in a naive Bayes classifier (R e1071). TCRdb took the public reads, trimmed them with fastp at Q25, ran MiXCR for clone calling and kept in-frame beta chains. Entries are consolidated by CDR3 protein sequence, retaining the most common genes and DNA. In this record, the V and J calls reflect TCRdb's handling and not the investigators' own analysis. In all, the sample holds about 520,000 distinct CDR3 sequences, and more than 20% of those were seen once. The ten largest clones add up to 26% of the sample.

Stable Graves' hyperthyroidism was defined as no progression to ophthalmopathy during 18 months of follow-up. Hyperthyroidism patients were aged 18 to 65 years and newly diagnosed, with disease duration of less than 2 months. The study excluded patients with uncontrolled infections, other autoimmune diseases, pregnancy or lactation. Clinical symptoms, serum thyroxine and TRAb, thyroid ultrasound, and orbital computed tomography formed the basis for the diagnoses. PBMCs were separated from roughly 10 ml of fresh peripheral blood using Ficoll-Paque density gradient centrifugation. Total RNA was extracted with Trizol reagent, and quality was checked on an Agilent 2100 Bioanalyzer.

The chain joins TRBV6-1 to TRBJ2-5, with 11 bases in between that match TRBD1. Sequencing input: blood. This clonotype was sampled from a young man with Graves' hyperthyroidism. For the CDR3, the sequence is CASRGQGGQETQYF. The nucleotide sequence is TGTGCCAGCAGGGGACAGGGGGGACAAGAGACCCAGTACTTC.